The 3 T cell receptor beta chains reported below all come from one sample, sequenced in a study of cytomegalovirus exposure and HLA in healthy donors. PCR amplification relied on 60 Vbeta primers (plus 13 Jbeta primers). Clones were sequenced by immunoSEQ multiplex PCR, and TCRdb holds only the in-frame ones, with some missing. The repertoire has 150,000 to 200,000 clones, roughly 88% of them found once; the top ten carry under 8%. Sample: PBMCs. Receptor source: a man in his forties or fifties in good health and CMV-seropositive.

On this clone itself: The same CDR3 can be traced to other DNA sequences in this sample. The V and J genes are TRBV18 and TRBJ2-2; 8 nucleotides match TRBD1. The V segment lost 0 bases and the J segment 2 bases; nucleotides outside the gene matches: 8. Germline-derived CDR1 and CDR2 are KGHSH and LQKENI. This CDR3 comprises 18 residues. The CDR3 sequence is CASSPPDTGGLNTGELFF. CDR3 bases: TGTGCCAGCTCACCACCGGACACAGGGGGACTCAACACCGGGGAGCTGTTTTTT. The full variable domain, completed using reference TRBV18 and TRBJ2-2, is NAGVMQNPRHLVRRRGQEARLRCSPMKGHSHVYWYRQLPEEGLKFMVYLQKENIIDESGMPKERFSAEFPKEGPSILRIQQVVRGDSAAYFCASSPPDTGGLNTGELFFGEGSRLTVL.

Here the CDR3 reads CASRTPGSYGYTF. CDR3 nucleotide sequence: TGTGCCAGCAGGACCCCAGGTTCCTATGGCTACACCTTC. This chain connects TRBV6-5 to TRBJ1-2; D ambiguous. Germline CDR1 MNHEY, CDR2 SVGAGI. Trimming took 6 bases from V and 4 from J, leaving 12 bases between them. This CDR3 is built from 13 residues.

J is TRBJ2-1 and V is TRBV19; 11 nucleotides align to TRBD2. The J segment lost 6 bases and the V segment lost 7 bases, leaving 8 bases of the junction unmatched. The germline CDR1 and CDR2 sequences are LNHDA and SQIVND (reference sequence). This CDR3 has 15 residues. The CDR3 DNA is TGTGCCAGTACGCGTAGCGGGGGGGCCCCCAATGAGCAGTTCTTC. This gives the protein CASTRSGGAPNEQFF. Full variable domain (rest looked up from reference TRBV19 and TRBJ2-1): DGGITQSPKYLFRKEGQNVTLSCEQNLNHDAMYWYRQDPGQGLRLIYYSQIVNDFQKGDIAEGYSVSREKKESFPLTVTSAQKNPTAFYLCASTRSGGAPNEQFFGPGTRLTVL.